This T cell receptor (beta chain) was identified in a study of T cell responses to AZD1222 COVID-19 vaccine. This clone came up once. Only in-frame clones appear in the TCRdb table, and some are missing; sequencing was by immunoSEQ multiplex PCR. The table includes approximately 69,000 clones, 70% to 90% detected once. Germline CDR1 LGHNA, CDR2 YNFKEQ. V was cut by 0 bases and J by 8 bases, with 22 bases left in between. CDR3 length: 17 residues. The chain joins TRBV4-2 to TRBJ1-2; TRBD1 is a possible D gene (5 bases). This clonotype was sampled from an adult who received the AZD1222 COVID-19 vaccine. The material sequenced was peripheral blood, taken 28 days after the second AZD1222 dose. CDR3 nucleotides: TGTGCCAGCAGCCAAGATCCAGGGCGGTTGGCAGGGCAAGGCTACACCTTC. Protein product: CASSQDPGRLAGQGYTF.